The 5 T cell receptor beta chains below come from one sample, sequenced in a study of Graves' ophthalmopathy and Graves' hyperthyroidism. Amplifying from RNA transcripts, the study obtained TCR beta CDR3 regions. RT-PCR in the first round used HTBI primers; a second-round multiplex PCR followed. TCRdb recomputed calls from the multiplex PCR reads with MiXCR, one row per CDR3 protein. This sample yields approximately 540,000 distinct CDR3 sequences, of which about 35% are seen a single time; about 4% belongs to the top ten. Sequencing used peripheral blood or thyroid tissue (not recorded which). These receptors all stem from an adult man with Graves' hyperthyroidism.

The chain uses TRBV7-9 and TRBJ2-1; D not certain. Trimming removed 5 bases at V and 9 bases at J, with 11 bases between. The CDR3 runs to 12 residues. Germline V gene data show CDR1 as SEHNR and CDR2 as FQNEAQ (reference sequence). CDR3 sequence: CASSAPGPEQFF. DNA for the CDR3: TGTGCCAGCAGCGCCCCCGGCCCTGAGCAGTTCTTC.

This rearrangement joins TRBV24-1 to TRBJ2-7, with 10 bases matching TRBD2. Judging by the DNA end, TRBJ2-1 fits better; the J call may be wrong. Germline assignment: CDR1 KGHDR and CDR2 SFDVKD. The length of the CDR3 is 17 residues. The chain's CDR3 is CATSDLVTSGAYNEQFF. DNA of the CDR3: TGTGCCACCAGTGATTTGGTCACTAGCGGGGCCTACAATGAGCAGTTCTTC.

This clonotype has at least ten counts. The chain carries TRBV6-5 and TRBJ1-1; D possibly corresponds to TRBD1 (6 bases). V was clipped by 2 bases and J by 5 bases, with 9 bases between them. Germline V gives CDR1 MNHEY, CDR2 SVGAGI. The CDR3 runs 13 residues. In nucleotides, the CDR3 is TGTGCCAGCAGTTACGACAGGCGGACTGAAGCTTTCTTT. Amino acid sequence: CASSYDRRTEAFF.

This clonotype was seen at least ten times. V gene TRBV9 combines with J gene TRBJ1-2; D may be TRBD1 (5 bases). The germline V gene encodes CDR1 SGDLS and CDR2 YYNGEE. With 0 bases removed from V and 4 bases from J, the gap between germline ends came to 10 bases. The CDR3 runs to 14 residues. CDR3: CASSVGGAAYGYTF. The CDR3 DNA is TGTGCCAGCAGCGTAGGAGGGGCTGCCTATGGCTACACCTTC.

There are a few counts of this clonotype. A much larger clone differs by one base, so this may be a read error. As DNA, the CDR3 is TGTGCCAGCAATGCACGAACGAGCAATCAGCCCCAGCATTTT. Translated, it gives CASNARTSNQPQHF. The genes are TRBV12-3 or TRBV12-4 and TRBJ1-5; the D is unclear. V lost 7 bases and J 1 base, leaving 11 bases between the germline ends. The CDR3 has 14 amino acids.